A selection of T cell receptor beta chains follows, all from one sample in a study of beta chain features in type 1 diabetes. The repertoire was sequenced with immunoSEQ multiplex PCR; TCRdb's copy has only in-frame clones and lacks some. The sample has around 250,000 clones; about 25% are singletons. Sequenced material: central memory CD4+ T cells from blood. These receptor sequences come from a man aged 30 to 45 in good health. The CDR3 runs from the conserved cysteine through the conserved F or W. Fields, in order: clone size, V gene, J gene, D gene, CDR3 protein, CDR3 DNA. A D gene is named only where the DNA matches it firmly. Only part of the rows carry a size: once, few, many, or a class if the clone is expanded.

abundance: few
v_gene: TRBV5-4
j_gene: TRBJ2-5
d_gene: -
CDR3aa: CASSTGTGETQYF
CDR3nt: TGTGCCAGCAGCACAGGGACGGGAGAGACCCAGTACTTC

abundance: few
v_gene: TRBV9
j_gene: TRBJ2-3
d_gene: TRBD2
CDR3aa: CASSASGGATDTQYF
CDR3nt: TGTGCCAGCAGCGCTAGCGGGGGGGCCACAGATACGCAGTATTTT

abundance: -
v_gene: TRBV5-1
j_gene: TRBJ2-5
d_gene: -
CDR3aa: CASSPTPETQYF
CDR3nt: TGCGCCAGCAGCCCGACGCCGGAGACCCAGTACTTC

abundance: few
v_gene: TRBV4-2
j_gene: TRBJ2-7
d_gene: -
CDR3aa: CASSQGTSYEQYF
CDR3nt: TGTGCCAGCAGCCAAGGGACTTCTTACGAGCAGTACTTC

abundance: few
v_gene: TRBV5-1
j_gene: TRBJ2-6
d_gene: -
CDR3aa: CASSLGTPGANVLTF
CDR3nt: TGCGCCAGCAGCTTGGGGACCCCCGGGGCCAACGTCCTGACTTTC

abundance: -
v_gene: TRBV6-1
j_gene: TRBJ2-3
d_gene: -
CDR3aa: CASSEAWQGDLPSDTQYF
CDR3nt: TGTGCCAGCAGTGAAGCTTGGCAGGGCGACCTGCCCTCAGATACGCAGTATTTT

abundance: few
v_gene: TRBV11-2
j_gene: TRBJ2-7
d_gene: TRBD2
CDR3aa: CASSLDGRPRNEQYF
CDR3nt: TGTGCCAGCAGCTTAGACGGGAGGCCACGGAACGAGCAGTACTTC

abundance: -
v_gene: TRBV25-1
j_gene: TRBJ2-7
d_gene: -
CDR3aa: CASSRRGGEQYF
CDR3nt: TGTGCCAGCAGTAGAAGAGGGGGCGAGCAGTACTTC

abundance: -
v_gene: TRBV5-1
j_gene: TRBJ2-4
d_gene: TRBD1
CDR3aa: CASSPTGGVNIQYF
CDR3nt: TGCGCCAGCAGCCCGACAGGGGGTGTGAACATTCAGTACTTC

abundance: -
v_gene: TRBV7-7
j_gene: TRBJ2-5
d_gene: -
CDR3aa: CASSLGNQETQYF
CDR3nt: TGTGCCAGCAGCTTAGGTAACCAAGAGACCCAGTACTTC

abundance: few
v_gene: TRBV18
j_gene: TRBJ2-1
d_gene: -
CDR3aa: CASSPRQRDNEQFF
CDR3nt: TGTGCCAGCTCACCACGGCAACGGGACAATGAGCAGTTCTTC

abundance: -
v_gene: TRBV4-2
j_gene: TRBJ2-4
d_gene: TRBD1
CDR3aa: CASSQDRGKNIQYF
CDR3nt: TGTGCCAGCAGCCAGGACAGGGGTAAAAACATTCAGTACTTC

abundance: -
v_gene: TRBV30
j_gene: TRBJ1-2
d_gene: -
CDR3aa: CAWIPGGGRGYGYTF
CDR3nt: TGTGCCTGGATACCCGGAGGTGGACGCGGCTATGGCTACACCTTC

abundance: -
v_gene: TRBV19
j_gene: TRBJ2-1
d_gene: TRBD1
CDR3aa: CATRTGSYEQFF
CDR3nt: TGTGCCACCCGGACAGGGAGCTATGAGCAGTTCTTC

abundance: -
v_gene: TRBV2
j_gene: TRBJ1-2
d_gene: -
CDR3aa: CASSRDGNYGYTF
CDR3nt: TGTGCCAGCAGCCGGGACGGCAACTATGGCTACACCTTC

abundance: -
v_gene: TRBV9
j_gene: TRBJ2-3
d_gene: -
CDR3aa: CASSVGSLDTQYF
CDR3nt: TGTGCCAGCAGCGTAGGGAGTCTAGATACGCAGTATTTT

abundance: -
v_gene: TRBV10-2
j_gene: TRBJ1-1
d_gene: TRBD1
CDR3aa: CASSDRGAEAFF
CDR3nt: TGCGCCAGCAGCGACAGGGGGGCTGAAGCTTTCTTT

abundance: -
v_gene: TRBV19
j_gene: TRBJ2-7
d_gene: TRBD1
CDR3aa: CASSAGQGAGEQYF
CDR3nt: TGTGCCAGTAGTGCTGGTCAGGGGGCAGGCGAGCAGTACTTC

abundance: -
v_gene: TRBV2
j_gene: TRBJ2-5
d_gene: TRBD2
CDR3aa: CASSESDGRVETQYF
CDR3nt: TGTGCCAGCAGTGAATCTGACGGGAGGGTAGAGACCCAGTACTTC

abundance: -
v_gene: TRBV18
j_gene: TRBJ1-5
d_gene: -
CDR3aa: CASSPHGGQPQHF
CDR3nt: TGTGCCAGCTCACCGCACGGAGGTCAGCCCCAGCATTTT

abundance: few
v_gene: TRBV28
j_gene: TRBJ2-1
d_gene: TRBD2
CDR3aa: CASRVAGGSYNEQFF
CDR3nt: TGTGCCAGCAGGGTAGCGGGAGGGTCCTACAATGAGCAGTTCTTC